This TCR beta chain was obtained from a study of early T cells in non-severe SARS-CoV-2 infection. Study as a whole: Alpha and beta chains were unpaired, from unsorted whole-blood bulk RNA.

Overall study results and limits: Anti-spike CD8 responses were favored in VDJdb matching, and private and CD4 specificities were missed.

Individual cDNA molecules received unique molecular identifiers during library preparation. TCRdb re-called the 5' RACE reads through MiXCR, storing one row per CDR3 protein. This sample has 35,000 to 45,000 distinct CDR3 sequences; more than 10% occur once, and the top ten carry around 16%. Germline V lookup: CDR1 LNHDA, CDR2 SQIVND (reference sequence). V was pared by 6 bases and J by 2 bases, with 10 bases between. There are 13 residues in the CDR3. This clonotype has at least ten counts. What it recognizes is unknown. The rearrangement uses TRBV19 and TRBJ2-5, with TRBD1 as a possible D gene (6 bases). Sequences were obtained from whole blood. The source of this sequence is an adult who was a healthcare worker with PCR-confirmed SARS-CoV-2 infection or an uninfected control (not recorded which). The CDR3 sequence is CASSQGQQETQYF. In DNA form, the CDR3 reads TGTGCCAGTAGCCAAGGACAGCAAGAGACCCAGTACTTC.